The text below deals with one TCR beta chain. The data originate from a study of T cell changes during pregnancy in multiple sclerosis. V was clipped by 2 bases and J by 9 bases; unmatched bases: 6. Germline loops: CDR1 MNHNS, CDR2 SASEGT. This CDR3 has 16 amino acids. Some clones are missing from TCRdb's copy, which holds only in-frame ones; the method was immunoSEQ multiplex PCR. The sample yields 35,000 to 50,000 clones, about 91% seen once. This TCR was sampled from a female donor in good health, enrolled as a control in a pregnancy study. The J gene is TRBJ2-1, the V gene TRBV6-1; 14 bases align to TRBD2. The sample in question was CD4+ T cells from peripheral blood mononuclear cells, obtained in the third trimester of pregnancy. CDR3 amino acids: CASSEPGTSGRIEQFF. CDR3 DNA sequence: TGTGCCAGCAGTGAACCCGGGACTAGCGGGAGAATTGAGCAGTTCTTC.